The text below deals with one T cell receptor (beta chain). Libraries were prepared by immunoSEQ multiplex PCR; TCRdb keeps only in-frame clonotypes and omits some of them. Of about 70,000 clones in the sample, over 80% are singletons; the top ten hold approximately 2.8%. The sample belongs to a study of T cell changes during pregnancy in multiple sclerosis. Germline CDR1 is GTSNPN and CDR2 is SVGIG (reference sequence). The CDR3 contains 15 residues. V lost 0 bases and J 6 bases, leaving 15 bases between the germline ends. The chain combines TRBV30 with TRBJ2-1; D might be TRBD2 (5 bases). This material consisted of CD8+ T cells from peripheral blood mononuclear cells, taken in the third trimester of pregnancy. The sequence derives from a female donor in good health, enrolled as a control in a pregnancy study. The CDR3 region is CAWSVHGDLGNEQFF. The CDR3 region has the DNA TGTGCCTGGAGTGTACACGGGGATTTAGGCAATGAGCAGTTCTTC. The variable domain in full, completed from reference TRBV30 and TRBJ2-1, reads SQTIHQWPATLVQPVGSPLSLECTVEGTSNPNLYWYRQAAGRGLQLLFYSVGIGQISSEVPQNLSASRPQDRQFILSSKKLLLSDSGFYLCAWSVHGDLGNEQFFGPGTRLTVL.